A single sample gave rise to the 30 T cell receptor beta chains below, sequenced in a study of cytomegalovirus exposure and HLA in healthy donors (TCRdb year 2017). The library came from the immunoSEQ multiplex PCR assay. A mixture of 60 forward primers for TCR Vbeta segments and 13 reverse primers for TCR Jbeta segments was used in the multiplex PCR. TCRdb took this table from immuneACCESS and kept in-frame rearrangements with V and J called. Such tables lack part of the clones; where checked against another copy, unresolved V genes explain under half of the gap, and the rest is unexplained. This sample has some 140,000 clones in its table, and roughly 80% of those were observed once. Together, the top ten hold 2% to 2.5% of the sample. The sequenced sample consisted of PBMCs. The receptors shown here come from a man under 40 in good health and CMV-seronegative.

The gene calls are TRBV7-9 and TRBJ1-4; 7 nucleotides match TRBD1. The CDR3 has 14 amino acids. Trimming cost V 3 bases and J 6 bases; bases outside gene matches: 4. Looked up from germline, CDR1 is SEHNR and CDR2 is FQNEAQ (reference sequence). CDR3 residues: CASSFRQGDEKLFF. The CDR3 region has the DNA TGTGCCAGCAGCTTCCGACAGGGTGATGAAAAACTGTTTTTT.

The chain carries TRBV6-1 and TRBJ1-2, with TRBD1 identical over 10 bases. V lost 1 base to trimming and J lost 8 bases; unmatched junction nucleotides: 4. Germline V gives CDR1 MNHNS, CDR2 SASEGT. The CDR3 loop spans 14 amino acids. CDR3 DNA: TGTGCCAGCAGTGAAGGACAGGGGGCGGGAGGCTACACCTTC. Translated: CASSEGQGAGGYTF.

V and J are TRBV6-1 and TRBJ2-7, with D perhaps matching TRBD2 (6 bases). In germline, CDR1 is MNHNS, CDR2 SASEGT. V lost 4 bases, J lost 6 bases, and 22 bases lay in between. The CDR3 extends over 16 amino acids. Here the CDR3 DNA reads TGTGCCAGCAGTGGGAGGGAGCTGTGGGTTTTAGGCGAGCAGTACTTC. Residues: CASSGRELWVLGEQYF.

This chain links TRBV7-2 with TRBJ2-1; 12 bases align to TRBD2. The CDR3 has 14 residues. Germline V gives CDR1 SGHTA, CDR2 FQGNSA. Trimming cost V 7 bases and J 7 bases; bases outside gene matches: 5. CDR3 nucleotides: TGTGCCAGCACCGTGACTAGCGGGAGAAATGAGCAGTTCTTC. Translated, it gives CASTVTSGRNEQFF.

The CDR3 DNA reads as TGTGCCAGCAGCTCCCCCCGGGAAAACACTGAAGCTTTCTTT. Protein: CASSSPRENTEAFF. The V gene is TRBV13, the J gene TRBJ1-1; D call uncertain. V lost 4 bases and J 2 bases, leaving 11 bases between the germline ends. CDR3 length: 14 residues. The germline V gene encodes CDR1 PRHDT and CDR2 FYEKMQ (reference sequence).

The rearrangement joins TRBV27 to TRBJ2-1, with 10 bases matching TRBD2. The CDR3 runs to 16 residues. The V segment lost 5 bases and the J segment 5 bases; nucleotides outside the gene matches: 9. Germline V lookup: CDR1 MNHEY, CDR2 SMNVEV (reference sequence). Here the CDR3 DNA reads TGTGCCAGCAGTCTTGTCCTAGCGGGAGCTGACAATGAGCAGTTCTTC. This translates into CASSLVLAGADNEQFF.

The rearrangement links TRBV11-2 to TRBJ1-2; perhaps TRBD1 as D (6 bases). Germline V gene sequence: CDR1 SGHAT, CDR2 FQNNGV. Trimming removed 5 bases from V and 1 base from J, with 8 bases in between. The CDR3 totals 13 residues. The CDR3 loop reads CASSPDSNYGYTF. The CDR3 nucleotides are TGTGCCAGCAGCCCGGACAGTAACTATGGCTACACCTTC.

V gene TRBV6-6 combines with J gene TRBJ2-7, with a possible D match to TRBD2 (5 bases). V was clipped by 2 bases and J by 1 base, with 12 bases between them. CDR1 MNHNY and CDR2 SVGAGI come from the germline V gene (reference sequence). CDR3 size: 15 residues. CDR3 residues: CASSYEWTDSYEQYF. The CDR3 DNA reads as TGTGCCAGCAGTTACGAATGGACTGATTCCTACGAGCAGTACTTC.

The rearrangement links TRBV10-3 to TRBJ1-1; D is perhaps TRBD1 (6 bases). The V end lost 5 bases, the J end lost 1 base, and 17 bases lay between the germline ends. Germline values: CDR1 ENHRY, CDR2 SYGVKD. The CDR3 covers 16 residues. The CDR3 DNA is TGTGCCATCAGTCAAGGCCGACGGACAGAGAACACTGAAGCTTTCTTT. This gives the protein CAISQGRRTENTEAFF.

V usage is TRBV10-3 and J usage is TRBJ2-7; 8 nucleotides agree with TRBD1. V lost 5 bases and J lost 4; bases outside the gene matches: 13. Germline V gene data show CDR1 as ENHRY and CDR2 as SYGVKD. This CDR3 contains 16 residues. The CDR3 region is CAISSRMTGALYEQYF. Written as DNA, the CDR3 is TGTGCCATCAGTAGCCGAATGACAGGGGCTCTTTACGAGCAGTACTTC.

J is TRBJ2-3 and V is TRBV5-1, with 7 nucleotides matching TRBD2. The CDR3 consists of 13 residues. V shed 4 bases and J 5 bases; nucleotides not matched to a gene: 4. Per germline, CDR1 SGHRS and CDR2 YFSETQ. CDR3 in DNA: TGCGCCAGCAGCCCGCCTAGCGGAGATACGCAGTATTTT. Protein sequence: CASSPPSGDTQYF.

This clone came up a few times. The rearrangement links TRBV7-6 to TRBJ2-1, with a possible D match to TRBD2 (5 bases). The germline CDR1 and CDR2 sequences are SGHVS and FNYEAQ. Trimming left V 5 bases short and J 0 bases short, with 14 bases between. The CDR3 runs 16 residues. The CDR3 loop reads CASSLGLSSSYNEQFF. CDR3 nucleotides: TGTGCCAGCAGCCTCGGACTTTCGAGCTCCTACAATGAGCAGTTCTTC.

The CDR3 DNA is TGTGCCAGCAGCCCACCCCTGCGGGCGAATGGGGCCTACGAGCAGTACTTC. Amino acid sequence: CASSPPLRANGAYEQYF. The rearrangement joins TRBV7-6 to TRBJ2-7; perhaps TRBD2 as D (5 bases). The V gene's germline CDR1 is SGHVS and CDR2 FNYEAQ. V lost 5 bases to trimming and J lost 2 bases, with 22 bases between them. This CDR3 comprises 17 residues.

V usage is TRBV6-4 and J usage is TRBJ2-7, with no clear D. The CDR3 has 11 amino acids. Germline CDR1 reads MRHNA; CDR2 reads SNTAGT. Trimming took off 5 bases at V and 4 bases at J, with 6 bases between the two ends. CDR3 region: CASSLGYEQYF. In DNA form, the CDR3 reads TGTGCCAGCAGTCTAGGATACGAGCAGTACTTC.

This clone has a single count. The chain employs TRBV5-8 and TRBJ2-5, with D tentatively TRBD1 (6 bases). Germline-derived CDR1 and CDR2 are SGHTS and YDEGEE. V was shortened by 3 bases and J by 5 bases, with 20 bases between the two germline ends. CDR3 length equals 16 residues. The CDR3 protein is CASSSGPRIRGETQYF. CDR3 DNA sequence: TGTGCCAGCAGCTCGGGCCCAAGGATTAGGGGGGAGACCCAGTACTTC. The full variable domain, rest sourced from reference TRBV5-8 and TRBJ2-5, is EAGVTQSPTHLIKTRGQQATLRCSPISGHTSVYWYQQALGLGLQFLLWYDEGEERNRGNFPPRFSGRQFPNYSSELNVNALELEDSALYLCASSSGPRIRGETQYFGPGTRLLVL.

Only a few counts were recorded for this clone. The chain uses TRBV27 and TRBJ1-3, with a weak D call TRBD1 (5 bases). The V end lost 5 bases, the J end lost 0 bases, and 11 bases lay between the germline ends. This CDR3 region has 15 residues. The V gene's germline CDR1 is MNHEY and CDR2 SMNVEV (reference sequence). The CDR3 nucleotides read TGTGCCAGCAGTCCAGGGAAGGTCTCTGGAAACACCATATATTTT. Translating it yields CASSPGKVSGNTIYF.

The chain employs TRBV10-3 and TRBJ2-3; D may be TRBD1 (5 bases). The ends were cut back, 3 bases at V and 0 bases at J, with 10 bases in the middle. Germline V gene sequence: CDR1 ENHRY, CDR2 SYGVKD. The CDR3 contains 15 residues. The CDR3 loop reads CAISDTGHSTDTQYF. In DNA, the CDR3 is TGTGCCATCAGTGATACAGGCCACAGCACAGATACGCAGTATTTT.

This clone was recorded a few times. The J gene is TRBJ2-1, the V gene TRBV10-2; TRBD2 agrees at 7 bases. The CDR3 extends over 19 amino acids. J gave up 3 bases and V 0 bases, and 14 bases lay outside the gene matches. Germline CDR1 and CDR2: WSHSY and SAAADI. The CDR3 DNA is TGCGCCAGCAGTGAGTCGAGGTTTCTAGCGGTCAACCGCTACAATGAGCAGTTCTTC. It codes for CASSESRFLAVNRYNEQFF.

The sample holds a few counts of this clone. The V gene is TRBV6-1, the J gene TRBJ2-7; 7 nucleotides align to TRBD2. Germline V gene data show CDR1 as MNHNS and CDR2 as SASEGT. The V gene end was trimmed by 1 base and the J gene end by 0 bases; junction bases not matched to a gene: 3. The CDR3 runs 15 residues. Written as DNA, the CDR3 is TGTGCCAGCAGTGAAGGGGAGGGAAGCTCCTACGAGCAGTACTTC. It translates to CASSEGEGSSYEQYF.

The chain combines TRBV5-1 with TRBJ2-3; D remains ambiguous. The length of the CDR3 is 14 residues. Looked up from germline, CDR1 is SGHRS and CDR2 is YFSETQ. Trimming shortened V by 1 base and J by 0 bases, and 6 bases separated the two germline ends. The CDR3 region has the DNA TGCGCCAGCAGCTTGCCTGGCAGCACAGATACGCAGTATTTT. Residues: CASSLPGSTDTQYF.

This chain's CDR3 is CASSVDSSSYEQYF. Here the CDR3 DNA reads TGTGCCAGCAGCGTCGACAGTAGCTCCTACGAGCAGTACTTC. This rearrangement joins TRBV9 to TRBJ2-7, with a weak D call TRBD1 (5 bases). CDR1 is SGDLS, CDR2 YYNGEE, per germline. The germline V and J ends were trimmed by 2 bases and 0 bases, with 9 bases remaining between them. The CDR3 is made up of 14 amino acids.

The genes are TRBV29-1 and TRBJ1-1; possible D gene TRBD1, 6 bases. Per germline, CDR1 SQVTM and CDR2 ANQGSEA. Deletions cut 5 bases from V and 1 base from J, with 11 bases between. The CDR3 consists of 13 residues. CDR3 amino acids: CSVFTGSNTEAFF. In DNA form, the CDR3 reads TGCAGCGTTTTTACAGGGTCGAACACTGAAGCTTTCTTT.

The J gene is TRBJ1-5, the V gene TRBV28, with no clear D. With 6 bases removed from V and 9 bases from J, the gap between germline ends came to 21 bases. CDR1 MDHEN and CDR2 SYDVKM come from the germline V gene. There are 15 residues in the CDR3. This CDR3 reads CASRGGNTVLWPQHF. Here the CDR3 DNA reads TGTGCCAGCAGGGGAGGGAACACGGTTTTATGGCCCCAGCATTTT.

This clone showed up just once. This chain joins TRBV28 and TRBJ2-1; the D gene is possibly TRBD2 (6 bases). CDR1 and CDR2 (germline): MDHEN, SYDVKM. With 5 bases removed from V and 8 bases from J, the gap between germline ends came to 16 bases. The CDR3 is 14 residues long. CDR3 in amino acids: CASSVPGLAHEQFF. DNA of the CDR3: TGTGCCAGCAGTGTACCGGGACTGGCACATGAGCAGTTCTTC. Based on the CDR3 plus reference TRBV28 and TRBJ2-1, the full variable domain is DVKVTQSSRYLVKRTGEKVFLECVQDMDHENMFWYRQDPGLGLRLIYFSYDVKMKEKGDIPEGYSVSREKKERFSLILESASTNQTSMYLCASSVPGLAHEQFFGPGTRLTVL.

This clone was found once. V is TRBV7-3 and J is TRBJ2-2, with D hard to call. The ends were cut back, 5 bases at V and 1 base at J, with 5 bases in the middle. There are 13 residues in the CDR3. In germline, CDR1 is SGHTA, CDR2 FQGTGA. CDR3 protein: CASSLRNTGELFF. CDR3 DNA sequence: TGTGCCAGCAGCCTTAGGAACACCGGGGAGCTGTTTTTT.

The V and J genes are TRBV28 and TRBJ1-1; TRBD1 matches at 9 bases. The V segment lost 6 bases and the J segment 4 bases; nucleotides outside the gene matches: 9. The CDR3 runs to 15 residues. Germline lookup yields CDR1 MDHEN and CDR2 SYDVKM. CDR3 nucleotides: TGTGCCAGCAGCACAGGGGGACAGGGTATCACTGAAGCTTTCTTT. Amino acid sequence: CASSTGGQGITEAFF.

The CDR3 loop reads CASKSLPRSTDTQYF. In DNA, the CDR3 is TGTGCCAGCAAGAGCCTGCCCCGGAGCACAGATACGCAGTATTTT. The chain recombines TRBV27 with TRBJ2-3; no definite D call. V shed 7 bases and J shed 0 bases, with 14 bases lying between them. The CDR3 sequence is 15 residues long. Germline V gene sequence: CDR1 MNHEY, CDR2 SMNVEV (reference sequence).

The genes are TRBV29-1 and TRBJ1-4; TRBD1 matches at 9 bases. The V gene's germline CDR1 is SQVTM and CDR2 ANQGSEA. V gave up 6 bases and J gave up 6 bases; unmatched junction bases: 2. This CDR3 has 12 amino acids. As DNA, the CDR3 is TGCAGCGTGGACAGGGGTGATGAAAAACTGTTTTTT. Translated, it gives CSVDRGDEKLFF. Combining the CDR3 with reference TRBV29-1 and TRBJ1-4 gives the whole variable domain SAVISQKPSRDICQRGTSLTIQCQVDSQVTMMFWYRQQPGQSLTLIATANQGSEATYESGFVIDKFPISRPNLTFSTLTVSNMSPEDSSIYLCSVDRGDEKLFFGSGTQLSVL.

This clone was detected once. The chain couples TRBV10-3 to TRBJ2-1; 11 positions agree with TRBD2. Germline assignment: CDR1 ENHRY and CDR2 SYGVKD. V shed 4 bases and J 6 bases; nucleotides not matched to a gene: 11. This CDR3 spans 17 amino acids. The DNA of the CDR3 is TGTGCCATCAGTGCTTATACTTATACTAGCGGGAGCAATGAGCAGTTCTTC. Translated, it gives CAISAYTYTSGSNEQFF.

The CDR3 DNA reads as TGTGCCAGCAGTTTAGGGACCCCGGGTAGCGGGAGATTCAATGAGCAGTTCTTC. As protein: CASSLGTPGSGRFNEQFF. This rearrangement joins TRBV27 to TRBJ2-1; 9 bases match TRBD2. The germline V gene has CDR1 MNHEY and CDR2 SMNVEV (reference sequence). The CDR3 length is 18 residues. J gave up 6 bases and V 2 bases, and 14 bases lay outside the gene matches.